A single sample gave rise to the 31 T cell receptor beta chains below, sequenced in a study of human T cells and chemical hapten exposure. Time point in this sample: patch test 1, 2 weeks after DPC sensitization. Treatment here: therapeutic diphenylcyclopropenone sensitization with weekly scalp DPC. TCRdb itself ran the RACE reads through MiXCR, one entry per CDR3 protein. The table records about 120,000 distinct CDR3 sequences, roughly 15% of them present only once. This specimen consisted of whole blood, obtained in connection with sensitization to the hapten diphenylcyclopropenone (DPC). These receptors came from a man aged 18 to 30 with alopecia areata. Some clones in this sample may be carry-over from other donors' samples.

This clonotype was counted between two and nine times. The chain has TRBV5-1 and TRBJ1-3; D not resolved. The CDR3 loop spans 13 amino acids. Germline V lookup: CDR1 SGHRS, CDR2 YFSETQ. V lost 4 bases, J lost 3 bases, and 8 bases lay in between. Here the CDR3 DNA reads TGCGCCAGCAGCCTTAATTTTGGAAACACCATATATTTT. This sequence encodes CASSLNFGNTIYF.

In this sample, this clonotype turned up a few times. V is TRBV7-2 and J is TRBJ2-2, with D possibly being TRBD1 or TRBD2 (5 bases each). CDR1 is SGHTA and CDR2 is FQGNSA in the germline V gene. V dropped 4 bases and J dropped 4 bases, with 13 bases sitting between them. The CDR3 has 15 amino acids. The CDR3 spells CASSWGRRGTGELFF. CDR3 DNA: TGTGCCAGCAGCTGGGGACGCCGAGGCACCGGGGAGCTGTTTTTT.

The chain uses TRBV29-1 and TRBJ2-7, with D possibly being TRBD2 (6 bases). CDR1 and CDR2 from the germline V gene are SQVTM and ANQGSEA. This CDR3 is built from 13 residues. Trimming pared 1 base from V and 5 bases from J, leaving 12 bases between. The chain's CDR3 is CSVEGGRTNEQYF. CDR3 DNA: TGCAGCGTTGAAGGGGGTCGGACTAACGAGCAGTACTTC.

This chain's CDR3 is CSVLQFNYGYTF. Written as DNA, the CDR3 is TGCAGCGTTTTGCAGTTTAACTATGGCTACACCTTC. The rearrangement links TRBV29-1 to TRBJ1-2; D gene ambiguous. The CDR3 spans 12 residues. CDR1 SQVTM and CDR2 ANQGSEA come from the germline V gene. The V end was cut by 5 bases, the J end by 1 base, with 8 bases between.

Remarks on this clonotype: An end of the junction differs from the germline gene, which may be a read error. This rearrangement joins TRBV9 to TRBJ2-5; D remains ambiguous. CDR3 length: 12 amino acids. The germline V gene encodes CDR1 SGDLS and CDR2 YYNGEE. The CDR3 sequence: CASSLPPGQVSF. Written as DNA, the CDR3 is TGTGCCAGCAGCCTGCCGCCGGGTCAGGTGTCCTTC.

This clonotype was observed a few times. The chain employs TRBV7-2 and TRBJ1-3, with no clear D. Trimming pared 4 bases from V and 4 bases from J, leaving 14 bases between. In germline, CDR1 is SGHTA, CDR2 FQGNSA. This CDR3 has 15 residues. The CDR3 loop is CASSSDFTGGNTIYF. The CDR3 DNA reads as TGTGCCAGCAGCTCAGATTTTACCGGCGGAAACACCATATATTTT.

The table lists this clonotype with many counts. The chain recombines TRBV11-2 with TRBJ1-1, with no clear D. The CDR3 spans 13 residues. Per the germline V gene, CDR1 is SGHAT and CDR2 is FQNNGV. V gave up 6 bases and J gave up 7 bases, with 15 bases separating them. CDR3 nucleotides: TGTGCCAGCAGGGGAATTGCCGACGGTGAAGCTTTCTTT. Translating gives CASRGIADGEAFF.

This clonotype came up many times. The V call is TRBV12-3 or TRBV12-4, the J call TRBJ1-2; perhaps TRBD1 as D (5 bases). The germline V and J ends were trimmed by 6 bases and 7 bases, with 12 bases remaining between them. The CDR3 contains 12 residues. The CDR3 protein is CASSQPGTGYTF. CDR3 nucleotide sequence: TGTGCCAGCAGCCAACCCGGGACTGGCTACACCTTC.

The chain employs TRBV4-3 and TRBJ1-1; no firm D call. This CDR3 has 15 amino acids. Germline CDR1 and CDR2: LGHNA and YSLEER. The V end was cut by 3 bases, the J end by 8 bases, with 19 bases between. CDR3 in amino acids: CASSQGWSAGREAFF. The CDR3 DNA reads as TGCGCCAGCAGCCAGGGGTGGAGCGCCGGAAGGGAAGCTTTCTTT.

The table lists this clonotype with a few counts. V usage is TRBV7-2 and J usage is TRBJ2-1; 11 bases align to TRBD2. This CDR3 spans 15 amino acids. Germline loops: CDR1 SGHTA, CDR2 FQGNSA. V dropped 3 bases and J dropped 2; count of bases not matched to a gene: 0. The chain's CDR3 is CASSFSGGAYNEQFF. DNA for the CDR3: TGTGCCAGCAGCTTTAGCGGGGGGGCCTACAATGAGCAGTTCTTC.

The rearrangement joins TRBV10-3 to TRBJ2-5, with D possibly being TRBD1 (7 bases). The germline V gene has CDR1 ENHRY and CDR2 SYGVKD. This CDR3 has 16 amino acids. Trimming removed 5 bases at V and 0 bases at J, with 16 bases between. CDR3 DNA sequence: TGTGCCATCAGTTTCGGCGGGACAGCAGACCAAGAGACCCAGTACTTC. It yields the protein CAISFGGTADQETQYF.

The chain combines TRBV11-2 with TRBJ2-7, with no clear D. The germline V and J ends were trimmed by 1 base and 2 bases, with 9 bases remaining between them. Per germline, CDR1 SGHAT and CDR2 FQNNGV. This CDR3 is built from 14 residues. CDR3 sequence reads: CASSLAAQPYEQYV. The CDR3 coding sequence is TGTGCCAGCAGCTTAGCAGCACAGCCCTACGAGCAGTACGTC.

This clonotype was observed a handful of times. The chain has TRBV4-2 and TRBJ2-1; 8 bases are a match to TRBD1. The V gene end was trimmed by 5 bases and the J gene end by 6 bases; junction bases not matched to a gene: 12. The CDR3 covers 16 residues. The germline V gene encodes CDR1 LGHNA and CDR2 YNFKEQ. The CDR3 loop reads CASSKGSRGQFNEQFF. The DNA for the CDR3 is TGTGCCAGCAGCAAGGGGTCCAGGGGGCAATTCAATGAGCAGTTCTTC.

Only a few counts were recorded for this clonotype. The J gene is TRBJ1-2, the V gene TRBV5-5; 8 nucleotides align to TRBD1. V shed 4 bases, J shed 5 bases, and the junction held 10 bases outside the gene matches. The CDR3 has 15 residues. CDR1 and CDR2 from the germline V gene are SGHKS and YYEKEE (reference sequence). The DNA of the CDR3 is TGTGCCAGCAGCCCGCAGGGGGCAGATCGGTATGGCTACACCTTC. Translated: CASSPQGADRYGYTF.

This clonotype was detected a few times. The CDR3 DNA follows: TGTGCCAGCAGCCAATTAGCTAACACCGGGGAGCTGTTTTTT. Its translation is CASSQLANTGELFF. The chain has TRBV14 and TRBJ2-2; D gene uncertain. The CDR3 covers 14 residues. Germline CDR1 reads SGHDN; CDR2 reads FVKESK. Trimming cost V 2 bases and J 2 bases, with 6 bases left between them.

This clonotype has only a few counts. The chain is built from TRBV7-9 and TRBJ1-1; weak D call: TRBD1 (5 bases). The CDR3 runs 13 residues. Trimming took 6 bases from V and 5 from J, leaving 13 bases between them. Germline CDR1 and CDR2: SEHNR and FQNEAQ (reference sequence). The DNA of the CDR3 is TGTGCCAGCAGATACTCATGGGGGACTGAAGCTTTCTTT. This sequence encodes CASRYSWGTEAFF.

The V and J genes are TRBV13 and TRBJ2-3; D gene unclear. The germline V gene has CDR1 PRHDT and CDR2 FYEKMQ (reference sequence). The V and J ends lost 5 bases and 1 base respectively, with 4 bases between them. The CDR3 has 12 residues. The CDR3 reads CASSEGTDTQYF. In DNA, the CDR3 is TGTGCCAGCAGCGAGGGCACAGATACGCAGTATTTT.

The chain has TRBV12-3 or TRBV12-4 and TRBJ2-1; 7 nucleotides align to TRBD2. The V segment lost 5 bases and the J segment 0 bases; nucleotides outside the gene matches: 4. The CDR3 has 15 residues. CDR3 nucleotide sequence: TGTGCCAGCAGTCATTTAGCGGGCTCCTACAATGAGCAGTTCTTC. Its translation: CASSHLAGSYNEQFF.

V and J are TRBV7-7 and TRBJ2-2; 11 nucleotides align to TRBD1. This CDR3 region has 16 residues. Germline V gene sequence: CDR1 SSHAT, CDR2 FNYEAQ (reference sequence). After removal of 5 bases from V and 5 bases from J, the junction contained 7 bases not matched to a gene. The CDR3 DNA is TGTGCCAGCAGCCTAGGACAGGGGGCTAGGACCGGGGAGCTGTTTTTT. It encodes CASSLGQGARTGELFF.

This clonotype has only a few counts. The rearrangement uses TRBV7-8 and TRBJ1-4, with unresolved D. CDR1 is SGHVS and CDR2 is FQNEAQ in the germline V gene. V was cut by 5 bases and J by 12 bases, with 22 bases left in between. This CDR3 has 15 amino acids. For the CDR3, the DNA is TGTGCCAGCAGCCCGGCCGGGGAGCCCGAAAGGGAACTGTTTTTT. Translating gives CASSPAGEPERELFF.

This clonotype was detected only a few times. The chain has TRBV18 and TRBJ1-5, with 8 nucleotides matching TRBD1. Germline V gene data show CDR1 as KGHSH and CDR2 as LQKENI. The CDR3 is made up of 14 amino acids. V gave up 2 bases and J gave up 7 bases; unmatched junction bases: 4. The CDR3 here is CASSPGAGGQPQHF. DNA for the CDR3: TGTGCCAGCTCACCAGGGGCAGGGGGCCAGCCCCAGCATTTT. The whole variable domain, remainder taken from reference TRBV18 and TRBJ1-5, is NAGVMQNPRHLVRRRGQEARLRCSPMKGHSHVYWYRQLPEEGLKFMVYLQKENIIDESGMPKERFSAEFPKEGPSILRIQQVVRGDSAAYFCASSPGAGGQPQHFGDGTRLSIL.

The rearrangement joins TRBV19 to TRBJ1-5; D gene unclear. The CDR3 runs to 13 residues. CDR1 is LNHDA, CDR2 SQIVND, per germline (reference sequence). The V end was cut by 10 bases, the J end by 2 bases, with 12 bases between. This CDR3 is CAIASGGNQPQHF. The CDR3 DNA is TGTGCCATCGCGTCAGGCGGCAATCAGCCCCAGCATTTT.

This clonotype appeared a few times. The rearrangement joins TRBV29-1 to TRBJ1-1, with no clear D. The germline V and J ends were trimmed by 6 bases and 1 base, with 18 bases remaining between them. Germline lookup yields CDR1 SQVTM and CDR2 ANQGSEA. The CDR3 spans 15 residues. In DNA form, the CDR3 reads TGCAGCGTGGTGCGGGCAGGCTTCTCGAACACTGAAGCTTTCTTT. The encoded protein is CSVVRAGFSNTEAFF.

This clonotype was detected a few times. The gene calls are TRBV3-1 and TRBJ2-1; D possibly corresponds to TRBD1 (5 bases). From germline, CDR1 is LGHDT and CDR2 YNNKEL (reference sequence). Deletions cut 3 bases from V and 4 bases from J, with 16 bases between. This CDR3 is built from 16 residues. CDR3 nucleotides: TGTGCCAGCAGCCATTACGGCGAAGGGGCTTACAATGAGCAGTTCTTC. Its translation: CASSHYGEGAYNEQFF.

The chain employs TRBV12-3 or TRBV12-4 and TRBJ2-5; a possible D gene is TRBD2 (7 bases). The CDR3 covers 17 residues. Trimming removed 6 bases at V and 0 bases at J, with 20 bases between. The CDR3 reads CASSGGRSSSNQETQYF. The CDR3 nucleotides read TGTGCCAGCAGCGGGGGGCGCAGTAGTTCAAACCAAGAGACCCAGTACTTC.

This clonotype was picked up many times. The chain combines TRBV5-1 with TRBJ1-1, with 7 bases fitting TRBD1. In germline, CDR1 is SGHRS, CDR2 YFSETQ. The trim removed 0 bases at V and 10 bases at J, leaving 3 bases unmatched. The CDR3 runs to 12 residues. CDR3 coding DNA: TGCGCCAGCAGCTTGGCGTCAGGGGGAGCTTTCTTT. Translating it yields CASSLASGGAFF.

This chain uses TRBV20-1 with TRBJ1-6, with 8 bases matching TRBD1. The CDR3 extends over 14 amino acids. J was trimmed by 7 bases and V by 3 bases; bases with no gene match: 5. The V gene's germline CDR1 is DFQATT and CDR2 SNEGSKA (reference sequence). The CDR3 reads CSARDSGGNSPLHF. The CDR3 nucleotides read TGCAGTGCTAGGGATTCAGGGGGCAATTCACCCCTCCACTTT.

This clonotype was counted ten times or more. This chain connects TRBV20-1 to TRBJ2-1; D ambiguous. V was cut by 6 bases and J by 4 bases, with 16 bases left in between. The CDR3 contains 14 residues. The V gene's germline CDR1 is DFQATT and CDR2 SNEGSKA (reference sequence). The CDR3 sequence: CSADLRISYNEQFF. Here the CDR3 DNA reads TGCAGTGCCGATTTACGGATCTCATACAATGAGCAGTTCTTC.

This clonotype was counted between two and nine times. This chain links TRBV7-2 with TRBJ2-5; D tentatively fits TRBD1 or TRBD2 (5 bases each). The CDR3 runs to 15 residues. The germline V and J ends were trimmed by 1 base and 5 bases, with 14 bases remaining between them. Germline CDR1 is SGHTA and CDR2 is FQGNSA. CDR3 nucleotide sequence: TGTGCCAGCAGCTTAGGGGGACCGGCAAAGGAGACCCAGTACTTC. The encoded protein is CASSLGGPAKETQYF.

The V gene is TRBV5-5, the J gene TRBJ2-1; D is ambiguous. The CDR3 totals 16 residues. V lost 0 bases and J lost 2, with 12 bases in between. Germline assignment: CDR1 SGHKS and CDR2 YYEKEE (reference sequence). The CDR3 sequence is CASSLESASPYNEQFF. As DNA, the CDR3 is TGTGCCAGCAGCTTGGAGTCAGCCTCTCCCTACAATGAGCAGTTCTTC.

This clonotype was seen a handful of times. The chain joins TRBV28 to TRBJ2-5; D gene unclear. The ends were cut back, 5 bases at V and 2 bases at J, with 15 bases in the middle. CDR3 size: 15 residues. Germline CDR1 is MDHEN and CDR2 is SYDVKM. In DNA, the CDR3 is TGTGCCAGCAGTCCACGCGCGGTCAGACAAGAGACCCAGTACTTC. This sequence encodes CASSPRAVRQETQYF.